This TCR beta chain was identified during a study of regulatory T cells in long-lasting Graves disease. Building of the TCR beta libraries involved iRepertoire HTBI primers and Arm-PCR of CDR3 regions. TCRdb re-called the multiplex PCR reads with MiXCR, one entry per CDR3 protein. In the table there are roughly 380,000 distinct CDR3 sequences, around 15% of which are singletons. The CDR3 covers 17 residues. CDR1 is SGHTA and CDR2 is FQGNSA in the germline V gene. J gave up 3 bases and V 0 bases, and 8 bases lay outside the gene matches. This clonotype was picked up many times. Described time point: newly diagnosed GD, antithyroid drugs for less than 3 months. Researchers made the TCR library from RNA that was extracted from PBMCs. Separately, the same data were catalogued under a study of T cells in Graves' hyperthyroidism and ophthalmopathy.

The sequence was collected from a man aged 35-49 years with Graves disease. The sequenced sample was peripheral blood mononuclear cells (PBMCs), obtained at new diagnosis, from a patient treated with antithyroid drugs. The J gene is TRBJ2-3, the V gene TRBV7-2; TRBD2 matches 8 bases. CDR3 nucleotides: TGTGCCAGCAGCTTAGCGTTGGGCGGGGGGCTTACAGATACGCAGTATTTT. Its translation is CASSLALGGGLTDTQYF.